The next 14 T cell receptor beta chains were all read from a single sample in a study of shared clonotypes between healthy human individuals. Profiling relied on immunoSEQ multiplex PCR, and the TCRdb table lists in-frame clones only, not all of them. The data contain about 2.4 million clones, 93% of them singletons. The sample taken for sequencing was naive CD4+ T cells from PBMCs. The subset: CD45RA+ positively selected. These receptors all stem from a man aged 18 to 35 in good health. Some clones in this sample may be carry-over from other donors' samples.

This clone appeared a few times. The J gene is TRBJ1-4, the V gene TRBV30, with D possibly matching TRBD1 (6 bases). Germline loops: CDR1 GTSNPN, CDR2 SVGIG (reference sequence). The length of the CDR3 is 13 residues. Trimming took off 8 bases at V and 0 bases at J, with 10 bases between the two ends. For the CDR3, the DNA is TGTGCCATTGGGACAACAACTAATGAAAAACTGTTTTTT. It is translated as CAIGTTTNEKLFF.

This clone was detected only once. This chain connects TRBV10-3 to TRBJ1-1; D not resolved. This CDR3 has 15 residues. The germline CDR1 and CDR2 sequences are ENHRY and SYGVKD. Trimming took 4 bases from V and 5 from J, leaving 17 bases between them. CDR3 nucleotides: TGTGCCATCAGTGTTGGCCCCAGGCCCGGGACTGAAGCTTTCTTT. Its protein is CAISVGPRPGTEAFF.

The chain recombines TRBV28 with TRBJ2-7; 12 bases line up with TRBD1. V shed 5 bases and J 7 bases; nucleotides not matched to a gene: 9. The germline V gene encodes CDR1 MDHEN and CDR2 SYDVKM. The CDR3 extends over 15 amino acids. The CDR3, as DNA: TGTGCCAGCAGTCTGTTGGGACAGGGGGCTAGAGAGCAGTACTTC. Translated: CASSLLGQGAREQYF.

This rearrangement joins TRBV9 to TRBJ1-2; a weak D match, TRBD1 (5 bases). This CDR3 is built from 19 residues. Germline CDR1 SGDLS, CDR2 YYNGEE. Trimming removed 4 bases from V and 0 bases from J, with 25 bases in between. CDR3 nucleotide sequence: TGTGCCAGCAGCCCCCAAGAGATCACAGGTGTAGGAGCTAACTATGGCTACACCTTC. This sequence encodes CASSPQEITGVGANYGYTF. The whole variable domain, filled in from reference TRBV9 and TRBJ1-2, reads DSGVTQTPKHLITATGQRVTLRCSPRSGDLSVYWYQQSLDQGLQFLIQYYNGEERAKGNILERFSAQQFPDLHSELNLSSLELGDSALYFCASSPQEITGVGANYGYTFGSGTRLTVV.

The chain recombines TRBV7-6 with TRBJ2-7, with 12 bases identical to TRBD1. Trimming cost V 6 bases and J 3 bases; bases outside gene matches: 6. CDR3 length: 15 residues. Germline values: CDR1 SGHVS, CDR2 FNYEAQ. In nucleotides, the CDR3 is TGTGCCAGCAGGGCCGGGACAGGGGGCGTCTACGAGCAGTACTTC. Protein product: CASRAGTGGVYEQYF.

The CDR3 DNA follows: TGTGCCAGCACCCAGAGCACTGAAGCTTTCTTT. This sequence encodes CASTQSTEAFF. The V gene is TRBV28, the J gene TRBJ1-1; D call uncertain. The CDR3 loop spans 11 amino acids. CDR1 and CDR2 (germline): MDHEN, SYDVKM. V gave up 7 bases and J gave up 4 bases, with 7 bases separating them.

The chain joins TRBV28 to TRBJ1-6; TRBD1 might be the D (6 bases). Germline lookup yields CDR1 MDHEN and CDR2 SYDVKM. The V end lost 2 bases, the J end lost 8 bases, and 16 bases lay between the germline ends. CDR3 length: 16 residues. This CDR3 is CASSLGGARPDSPLHF. In DNA form, the CDR3 reads TGTGCCAGCAGTTTAGGGGGCGCGCGGCCAGATTCACCCCTCCACTTT.

V and J are TRBV28 and TRBJ2-3; D ambiguous. Germline V gene sequence: CDR1 MDHEN, CDR2 SYDVKM. The CDR3 length is 15 residues. Trimming shortened V by 2 bases and J by 3 bases, and 12 bases separated the two germline ends. The CDR3 DNA reads TGTGCCAGCAGTTTAAAAGCGATTAGGACAGATACGCAGTATTTT. Translating it yields CASSLKAIRTDTQYF.

The CDR3 spells CASSYPGPQFNEQFF. The CDR3 DNA reads as TGTGCCAGCAGCTATCCGGGACCCCAGTTCAATGAGCAGTTCTTC. The chain employs TRBV7-9 and TRBJ2-1, with D perhaps matching TRBD1 or TRBD2 (5 bases each). The V gene's germline CDR1 is SEHNR and CDR2 FQNEAQ (reference sequence). Trimming left V 4 bases short and J 6 bases short, with 16 bases between. This CDR3 has 15 residues.

This chain links TRBV5-1 with TRBJ2-7; tentative D call: TRBD2 (5 bases). The CDR3 runs 18 residues. V shed 3 bases and J shed 0 bases, with 22 bases lying between them. The V gene's germline CDR1 is SGHRS and CDR2 YFSETQ. CDR3 sequence: CASSSPRRGRTSSYEQYF. CDR3 sequence (DNA): TGCGCCAGCAGCTCCCCCAGGCGAGGGCGCACCAGCTCCTACGAGCAGTACTTC.

This chain uses TRBV25-1 with TRBJ1-2; 8 positions agree with TRBD1. This CDR3 comprises 13 residues. The ends lost 5 bases at V and 8 bases at J; junction bases unmatched: 7. Germline V gene lookup returns CDR1 MGHDK and CDR2 SYGVNS. For the CDR3, the DNA is TGTGCCAGCAGTCCCTGGGACAGGCTCGGCTACACCTTC. Amino acids: CASSPWDRLGYTF.

V gene TRBV6-6 combines with J gene TRBJ1-1; TRBD1 might be the D (5 bases). This CDR3 has 14 amino acids. Looked up from germline, CDR1 is MNHNY and CDR2 is SVGAGI (reference sequence). Deletions cut 3 bases from V and 4 bases from J, with 12 bases between. The CDR3 DNA is TGTGCCAGCAGTTATGGACCAGGGCCCACTGAAGCTTTCTTT. Encoded protein: CASSYGPGPTEAFF.

This CDR3 is CASSPDLSSYEQYF. CDR3 bases: TGCGCCAGCAGCCCCGATCTTAGCTCCTACGAGCAGTACTTC. The chain employs TRBV5-1 and TRBJ2-7; D not certain. The V gene's germline CDR1 is SGHRS and CDR2 YFSETQ. The CDR3 totals 14 residues. V was shortened by 4 bases and J by 0 bases, with 11 bases between the two germline ends.

The genes are TRBV5-1 and TRBJ1-5, with D perhaps matching TRBD1 (5 bases). Germline V gene lookup returns CDR1 SGHRS and CDR2 YFSETQ. The CDR3 contains 14 residues. The germline V and J ends were trimmed by 2 bases and 7 bases, with 13 bases remaining between them. The CDR3 DNA is TGCGCCAGCAGCTTCGGGACTTTGGGGCAGCCCCAGCATTTT. Its translation is CASSFGTLGQPQHF.